These 25 T cell receptor beta chains originate from one sample sequenced in a study of Tregs in tolerant kidney transplant recipients. TCRdb's table, derived via immunoSEQ multiplex PCR, lists solely in-frame clones and lacks some. The repertoire table contains roughly 32,000 clones. Sequenced material: CD8+ T cells from blood, taken before the transplant. The receptors stem from a human donor who received a combined kidney and bone marrow transplant.

About this clone: The DNA ends 3 residues before the CDR3 does, and the rest of the CDR3 is filled in from the germline J gene. The J gene is TRBJ2-1, the V gene TRBV7-6; TRBD2 agrees at 8 bases. Germline CDR1 and CDR2: SGHVS and FNYEAQ. J gave up 2 bases and V 5 bases, and 8 bases lay outside the gene matches. CDR3 length equals 16 residues. CDR3 region: CASSPRGGNAYNEQFF. The part of the CDR3 DNA that was read is TGTGCCAGCAGCCCCCGGGGGGGGAATGCCTACAATGAG.

Notes on this clone: The missing CDR3 end, 3 residues past where the read stops, is filled in from the germline J gene. The chain joins TRBV19 to TRBJ2-1, with 8 nucleotides matching TRBD2. The trim removed 4 bases at V and 2 bases at J, leaving 1 base unmatched. CDR1 LNHDA and CDR2 SQIVND come from the germline V gene (reference sequence). CDR3 length equals 14 residues. Here the CDR3 reads CASSSGGPYNEQFF. The CDR3 bases that were read are TGTGCCAGTAGTAGCGGGGGGCCCTACAATGAG. Drawing the rest from reference TRBV19 and TRBJ2-1, the complete variable domain is DGGITQSPKYLFRKEGQNVTLSCEQNLNHDAMYWYRQDPGQGLRLIYYSQIVNDFQKGDIAEGYSVSREKKESFPLTVTSAQKNPTAFYLCASSSGGPYNEQFFGPGTRLTVL.

A remark on this clone: Read coverage stops 3 residues before the CDR3 terminus; the germline J gene supplies the remainder. The chain employs TRBV5-6 and TRBJ1-5; the D gene is possibly TRBD1 (6 bases). CDR3 length: 15 amino acids. The germline V gene has CDR1 SGHDT and CDR2 YYEEEE. Trimming pared 4 bases from V and 5 bases from J, leaving 16 bases between. The CDR3 loop is CASSLRTVPHQPQHF. The CDR3 DNA, read in part, is TGTGCCAGCAGCCTCAGGACAGTTCCGCATCAGCCC.

Points on this clone: Read sequence stops 3 residues before the CDR3 end, and the germline J gene provides the missing end. V and J are TRBV11-2 and TRBJ2-7; D is perhaps TRBD1 (6 bases). The CDR3 consists of 15 residues. Trimming took 5 bases from V and 1 from J, leaving 15 bases between them. Per germline, CDR1 SGHAT and CDR2 FQNNGV. CDR3 loop: CASSLGSGASYEQYF. The CDR3 bases that were read are TGTGCCAGCAGCCTCGGATCAGGGGCGTCCTACGAG.

The chain's CDR3 is CSARSPGHPWVAQPQHF. CDR3 DNA (partial): TGCAGTGCTAGATCTCCGGGACACCCCTGGGTAGCTCAGCCC. The chain links TRBV20-1 to TRBJ1-5, with D possibly TRBD1 on 6 matching bases. Read coverage stops 3 residues before the CDR3 terminus; the germline J gene supplies the remainder. CDR1 and CDR2 from the germline V gene are DFQATT and SNEGSKA (reference sequence). Trimming removed 2 bases at V and 6 bases at J, with 23 bases between. This CDR3 has 17 amino acids.

About this clone: The read falls 3 residues short of the CDR3 end, and the missing part is taken from the germline J gene. The rearrangement links TRBV10-2 to TRBJ2-7, with a tentative D call TRBD1 (5 bases). CDR3 length: 13 residues. V was pared by 0 bases and J by 2 bases, with 5 bases between. Germline values: CDR1 WSHSY, CDR2 SAAADI. The chain's CDR3 is CASSESGAYEQYF. The CDR3 DNA, read in part, is TGCGCCAGCAGTGAGTCAGGGGCCTACGAG.

Regarding this clone: The CDR3 goes on 3 residues after the read ends, and that part is filled in from the germline J gene. V usage is TRBV2 and J usage is TRBJ2-5, with a tentative D call TRBD2 (6 bases). Germline-derived CDR1 and CDR2 are SNHLY and FYNNEI. The CDR3 consists of 13 residues. V lost 8 bases to trimming and J lost 3 bases, with 13 bases between them. The CDR3 sequence is CASRGIYKETQYF. The CDR3 bases that were read are TGTGCCAGCCGGGGGATCTACAAAGAGACC.

In regard to this clone: Read sequence stops 3 residues before the CDR3 end, and the germline J gene provides the missing end. The V and J genes are TRBV7-9 and TRBJ2-7; D perhaps matches TRBD2 (7 bases). Trimming stripped 5 bases from V and 6 bases from J, with 20 bases between. There are 15 residues in the CDR3. The V gene's germline CDR1 is SEHNR and CDR2 FQNEAQ (reference sequence). The covered CDR3 bases are TGTGCCAGCAGCATCCCAGGGGAGGGTCGTATCGAG. Translating it yields CASSIPGEGRIE. The full CDR3 protein reads CASSIPGEGRIEQYF.

To note about this clone: The read stops 3 residues short of the end of the CDR3; the missing end is completed from the germline J gene. The genes are TRBV20-1 and TRBJ2-3; 8 positions agree with TRBD1. The CDR3 has 14 residues. The trim removed 1 base at V and 0 bases at J, leaving 0 bases unmatched. Germline-derived CDR1 and CDR2 are DFQATT and SNEGSKA (reference sequence). CDR3 region: CSARGQGSTDTQYF. The sequenced part of the CDR3 DNA is TGCAGTGCTAGAGGACAGGGGAGCACAGATACG.

As regards this clone: The read is 3 residues too short to cover the CDR3 end, so that end is filled in from the germline J gene. V usage is TRBV19 and J usage is TRBJ1-6; 7 nucleotides align to TRBD1. This CDR3 is 13 amino acids long. CDR1 and CDR2 (germline): LNHDA, SQIVND (reference sequence). V shed 9 bases, J shed 6 bases, and the junction held 5 bases outside the gene matches. The CDR3 DNA, read in part, is TGTGCCAGCAGGACAGGCCTTAATTCACCC. It specifies CASRTGLNSP. In full, the CDR3 reads CASRTGLNSPLHF.

The part of the CDR3 DNA that was read is TGCAGCGTTGTCGCCTACGAG. This translates into CSVVAYE. The whole CDR3 is CSVVAYEQYF. The V call is TRBV29-1, the J call TRBJ2-7; no clear D. With the read ending 3 residues before the CDR3 end, the germline J gene is used to fill in that end. The CDR3 runs 10 residues. Germline loops: CDR1 SQVTM, CDR2 ANQGSEA. Trimming shortened V by 4 bases and J by 2 bases, and 3 bases separated the two germline ends.

In the case of this clone: The read stops 3 residues short of the end of the CDR3; the missing end is completed from the germline J gene. J is TRBJ2-1 and V is TRBV7-3; the match to TRBD2 covers 13 bases. The CDR3 spans 15 residues. V gave up 6 bases and J gave up 6 bases; unmatched junction bases: 5. Germline CDR1 reads SGHTA; CDR2 reads FQGTGA. Here the CDR3 reads CASRLAGGPLNEQFF. Incomplete CDR3 DNA: TGTGCCAGCAGACTAGCGGGAGGGCCTCTCAATGAG.

On this clone: The read ends 3 residues shy of where the CDR3 ends; the end is completed using the germline J gene. The genes are TRBV19 and TRBJ1-5, with 7 positions matching TRBD1. J was trimmed by 0 bases and V by 6 bases; bases with no gene match: 5. This CDR3 contains 15 residues. Per the germline V gene, CDR1 is LNHDA and CDR2 is SQIVND (reference sequence). The CDR3: CASSPNRGSNQPQHF. The sequenced part of the CDR3 DNA is TGTGCCAGTAGCCCTAACAGGGGTAGCAATCAGCCC. Complete variable domain (other parts from reference TRBV19 and TRBJ1-5): DGGITQSPKYLFRKEGQNVTLSCEQNLNHDAMYWYRQDPGQGLRLIYYSQIVNDFQKGDIAEGYSVSREKKESFPLTVTSAQKNPTAFYLCASSPNRGSNQPQHFGDGTRLSIL.

Turning to this clone: The read finishes 3 residues shy of the CDR3 end, and the germline J gene is used to complete it. The V call is TRBV7-8, the J call TRBJ2-3; TRBD2 matches at 7 bases. CDR3 length: 14 residues. The V and J ends lost 4 bases and 8 bases, in that order; junction bases with no gene match: 9. Looked up from germline, CDR1 is SGHVS and CDR2 is FQNEAQ. CDR3 amino acids: CASSYATSIGTQYF. The covered CDR3 bases are TGTGCCAGCAGCTATGCGACTAGCATTGGTACG.

Details on this clone: The read halts 3 residues ahead of the CDR3 end, with the missing end drawn from the germline J gene. This chain connects TRBV19 to TRBJ1-6; unclear D gene. Trimming took 10 bases from V and 5 from J, leaving 12 bases between them. CDR1 and CDR2 from the germline V gene are LNHDA and SQIVND (reference sequence). The length of the CDR3 is 13 residues. The CDR3 bases that were read are TGTGCCACCCTACCCGGGGATAATTCACCC. Translation: CATLPGDNSP. The whole CDR3 protein is CATLPGDNSPLHF. The full variable domain, with the rest looked up from reference TRBV19 and TRBJ1-6, is DGGITQSPKYLFRKEGQNVTLSCEQNLNHDAMYWYRQDPGQGLRLIYYSQIVNDFQKGDIAEGYSVSREKKESFPLTVTSAQKNPTAFYLCATLPGDNSPLHFGNGTRLTVT.

Incomplete CDR3 DNA: TGTGCCAGCAGCCTAGGACAGTTCACAGATACG. Translated: CASSLGQFTDT. Given in full, the CDR3 is CASSLGQFTDTQYF. The chain combines TRBV28 with TRBJ2-3; tentative D call: TRBD1 (6 bases). The read finishes 3 residues shy of the CDR3 end, and the germline J gene is used to complete it. CDR3 length equals 14 residues. V dropped 6 bases and J dropped 2 bases, with 12 bases sitting between them. Per germline, CDR1 MDHEN and CDR2 SYDVKM.

On this clone itself: The read ends 3 residues shy of where the CDR3 ends; the end is completed using the germline J gene. The chain is built from TRBV29-1 and TRBJ1-1, with a tentative D call TRBD1 (5 bases). There are 13 residues in the CDR3. Trimming stripped 3 bases from V and 4 bases from J, with 12 bases between. CDR1 and CDR2 (germline): SQVTM, ANQGSEA. CDR3 bases read: TGCAGCGTTGAGGGAGGGGTCGCCACTGAA. This gives the protein CSVEGGVATE. The whole CDR3 is CSVEGGVATEAFF. Supplemented by reference TRBV29-1 and TRBJ1-1, the full variable domain reads SAVISQKPSRDICQRGTSLTIQCQVDSQVTMMFWYRQQPGQSLTLIATANQGSEATYESGFVIDKFPISRPNLTFSTLTVSNMSPEDSSIYLCSVEGGVATEAFFGQGTRLTVV.

This chain's CDR3 is CASTSSRTQNTEAFF. The CDR3 DNA, read in part, is TGTGCCAGTACGTCGTCGCGGACTCAGAACACTGAA. The chain employs TRBV19 and TRBJ1-1; D gene unclear. From the germline J gene comes the end of the CDR3, since the read stops 3 residues before it. V lost 7 bases and J lost 1, with 16 bases in between. The CDR3 has 15 residues. Germline-derived CDR1 and CDR2 are LNHDA and SQIVND (reference sequence).

Comments on this clone: The CDR3 end is not reached by the read, which stops 3 residues before it; the germline J gene fills it in. V is TRBV19 and J is TRBJ2-1, with 8 nucleotides matching TRBD2. The V segment lost 5 bases and the J segment 4 bases; nucleotides outside the gene matches: 7. The V gene's germline CDR1 is LNHDA and CDR2 SQIVND (reference sequence). The CDR3 is 15 amino acids. CDR3 DNA, as far as it was read: TGTGCCAGTAGTTCCGGGACTAGACCATACAATGAG. The encoded protein is CASSSGTRPYNE. The entire CDR3 protein is CASSSGTRPYNEQFF.

To note about this clone: The sequence runs out 3 residues before the end of the CDR3; the remainder is reconstructed from the germline J gene. This rearrangement joins TRBV18 to TRBJ2-5; 10 nucleotides match TRBD1. Germline CDR1 and CDR2: KGHSH and LQKENI. The length of the CDR3 is 17 residues. V gave up 5 bases and J gave up 5 bases; unmatched junction bases: 14. The chain's CDR3 is CASSMIGQGVHTETQYF. CDR3 DNA (partial): TGTGCCAGCTCAATGATAGGACAGGGGGTTCATACGGAGACC.

The covered CDR3 bases are TGTGCCAGCAGCTTAGGAAGTCAGGTTACCTACGAG. Translation gives CASSLGSQVTYE. The whole CDR3 sequence is CASSLGSQVTYEQYF. The rearrangement links TRBV13 to TRBJ2-7; D ambiguous. Read sequence stops 3 residues before the CDR3 end, and the germline J gene provides the missing end. V was pared by 0 bases and J by 2 bases, with 11 bases between. The germline V gene has CDR1 PRHDT and CDR2 FYEKMQ (reference sequence). The CDR3 contains 15 residues.

A remark on this clone: The read terminates 3 residues before the CDR3 end, so the remaining end is supplied by the germline J gene. The chain links TRBV2 to TRBJ1-2, with 10 positions matching TRBD1. The ends lost 5 bases at V and 2 bases at J; junction bases unmatched: 11. Looked up from germline, CDR1 is SNHLY and CDR2 is FYNNEI. This CDR3 comprises 17 residues. CDR3 protein: CASSPVLEDRGNYGYTF. The covered CDR3 bases are TGTGCCAGCAGTCCTGTATTAGAGGACAGGGGGAACTATGGC.

Note on this clone: The observed sequence ends 3 residues before the CDR3 terminus, with the missing tail filled in from the germline J gene. The V call is TRBV7-6, the J call TRBJ2-7; TRBD2 matches 8 bases. The V segment lost 1 base and the J segment 3 bases; nucleotides outside the gene matches: 5. CDR1 is SGHVS, CDR2 FNYEAQ, per germline. CDR3 size: 15 residues. This CDR3 reads CASSLGEREFYEQYF. The sequenced CDR3 bases are TGTGCCAGCAGCTTAGGCGAGCGGGAGTTCTACGAG.

As regards this clone: Read sequence stops 3 residues before the CDR3 end, and the germline J gene provides the missing end. The rearrangement uses TRBV19 and TRBJ1-1, with D possibly being TRBD1 (6 bases). Trimming left V 3 bases short and J 0 bases short, with 11 bases between. Germline-derived CDR1 and CDR2 are LNHDA and SQIVND (reference sequence). The CDR3 covers 15 residues. CDR3 bases read: TGTGCCAGTAGTATGGCTCAGGGGATGAACACTGAA. Translation: CASSMAQGMNTE. The whole CDR3 sequence is CASSMAQGMNTEAFF. Full variable domain (outside the CDR3, taken from reference TRBV19 and TRBJ1-1): DGGITQSPKYLFRKEGQNVTLSCEQNLNHDAMYWYRQDPGQGLRLIYYSQIVNDFQKGDIAEGYSVSREKKESFPLTVTSAQKNPTAFYLCASSMAQGMNTEAFFGQGTRLTVV.

Worth noting for this clone: The DNA ends 3 residues before the CDR3 does, and the rest of the CDR3 is filled in from the germline J gene. The V call is TRBV2, the J call TRBJ2-5; tentatively, D is TRBD2 (5 bases). Germline assignment: CDR1 SNHLY and CDR2 FYNNEI. The CDR3 sequence is 13 residues long. Trimming stripped 4 bases from V and 3 bases from J, with 9 bases between. Partial CDR3 DNA: TGTGCCAGCAGTGGAGAGAGGGAAGAGACC. Protein: CASSGEREET. The whole CDR3 protein reads CASSGEREETQYF.